Described below is a single TCR beta chain sequence and its context. Its target is not known. Trimming left V 3 bases short and J 0 bases short, with 12 bases between. CDR3 size: 16 residues. CDR1 is LNHDA, CDR2 SQIVND, per germline (reference sequence). Noted treatment: some 19 received Ad26.COV2.S at low or high dose, single or two shots; roughly 5 received placebo; per-sample allocation not given. The study sampled participants on day 63 after the first vaccine or placebo injection. Immunization relied on an Ad26 vector, which expressed Wuhan-strain SARS-CoV-2 spike. The data stem from a study of Ad26.COV2.S vaccination and SARS-CoV-2 variants. Whole-study context: It was the COV1001 Ad26.COV2.S trial arm that included the donor.

Points from the study as a whole: Whether participants received vaccine or placebo, their non-spike TCR breadth was similar.

Produced via immunoSEQ multiplex PCR; TCRdb's table is partial and in-frame only. The table shows some 480,000 clones, with about 83% occurring only once. The rearrangement links TRBV19 to TRBJ2-1; D is uncertain. The sequencing used peripheral blood, collected in a trial of Ad26.COV2.S vaccine versus placebo. The clonotype comes from a person aged 18-65 years who received the Ad26.COV2.S COVID-19 vaccine or a placebo. The CDR3 spells CASSIPLGVSYNEQFF. The CDR3, as DNA: TGTGCCAGTAGTATCCCCCTTGGGGTCTCCTACAATGAGCAGTTCTTC.